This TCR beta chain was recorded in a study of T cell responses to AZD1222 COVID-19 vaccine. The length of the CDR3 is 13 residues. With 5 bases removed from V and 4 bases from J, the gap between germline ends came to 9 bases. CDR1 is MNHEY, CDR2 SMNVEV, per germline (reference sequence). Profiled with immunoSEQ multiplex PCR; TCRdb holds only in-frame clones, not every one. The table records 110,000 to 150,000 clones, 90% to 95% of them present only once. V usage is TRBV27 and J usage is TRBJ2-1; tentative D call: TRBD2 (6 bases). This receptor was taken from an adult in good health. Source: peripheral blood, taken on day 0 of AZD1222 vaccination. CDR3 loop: CASSVSGYNEQFF. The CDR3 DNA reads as TGTGCCAGCAGTGTTAGCGGTTACAATGAGCAGTTCTTC.